Listed here is a single TCR beta chain. Trimming took 0 bases from V and 7 from J; bases not matched to a gene: 3. The germline V gene encodes CDR1 SGHNT and CDR2 YYREEE (reference sequence). The CDR3 is 14 amino acids. Here immunoSEQ multiplex PCR was the method, and the copy in TCRdb shows in-frame clones only, minus some. The sample contains about 91,000 clones, 84% of which appear only once. These data come from a study of OX40 agonist ivuxolimab in advanced cancers. The rearrangement uses TRBV5-4 and TRBJ2-1; 8 bases agree with TRBD2. Source: CD4+ or CD8+ T cells sorted from blood, taken in a trial of the OX40 agonist ivuxolimab. This TCR was sampled from an adult with an advanced solid tumor such as melanoma, head and neck, liver or kidney cancer. As DNA, the CDR3 is TGTGCCAGCAGCTTGGAACTAGCGGCGAATGAGCAGTTCTTC. Its protein is CASSLELAANEQFF.